This T cell receptor (beta chain) was found in a study of T cells after yellow fever vaccination. This CDR3 is built from 12 residues. With 6 bases clipped from V and 4 bases from J, the junction kept 5 bases outside the gene matches. Germline CDR1 reads SQVTM; CDR2 reads ANQGSEA. As concerns this clonotype: The antigen is not known.

It was through 5'RACE template switching that TCR cDNA was made, with a universal primer site and UMIs added. TCRdb reprocessed the 5' RACE reads with MiXCR, giving one entry per CDR3 protein. The sample contains approximately 260,000 distinct CDR3 sequences, roughly 4.8% of which appear only once. Study-level points and caveats: Researchers report a weaker secondary response that nonetheless peaked faster, day 5 versus 15. Subsequent booster samples again held most clones from primary vaccination (roughly 95% CD4, roughly 88% CD8).

This sequence joins TRBV29-1 and TRBJ1-2; 7 bases fit TRBD1. This receptor was identified in a man younger than 30 who received the YFV17D yellow fever vaccine. The sample was CD4+ T cells sorted from PBMCs, taken on the day of the yellow fever booster vaccination. CDR3 amino acids: CSVWGQLYGYTF. CDR3 DNA sequence: TGCAGCGTCTGGGGACAGCTCTATGGCTACACCTTC. Filled out from reference TRBV29-1 and TRBJ1-2, the complete variable domain reads SAVISQKPSRDICQRGTSLTIQCQVDSQVTMMFWYRQQPGQSLTLIATANQGSEATYESGFVIDKFPISRPNLTFSTLTVSNMSPEDSSIYLCSVWGQLYGYTFGSGTRLTVV.